A selection of T cell receptor beta chains follows, all from one sample in a study of patients and donors after allogeneic stem cell transplantation. Each CDR3 protein gets one entry after TCRdb re-called the RT-PCR reads with MiXCR. Found here are about 230,000 distinct CDR3 sequences, 13% to 15% of them singletons; the top ten hold about 9.9%. Sample: blood, either unsorted or a sorted T cell fraction (not recorded which). These TCRs come from a human donor who was either an allogeneic HSCT recipient or a stem cell or donor lymphocyte infusion donor (not recorded which). It is not recorded whose cells these are; they may come from a transplant donor. Both conserved end residues are part of each CDR3. Fields, in order: CDR3 protein, J gene, V gene, clone size. Part of the rows lack a size; the others show once, few, many or a class for expanded clones.

cdr3_aa: CASSLDRGWELFF; j_call: TRBJ2-2; v_call: TRBV11-2; clone_size: .
cdr3_aa: CAWRFGGGRGTDTQYF; j_call: TRBJ2-3; v_call: TRBV30; clone_size: .
cdr3_aa: CATSASDIGGDIQYF; j_call: TRBJ2-4; v_call: TRBV24-1; clone_size: many
cdr3_aa: CASSPGGHGGNTIYF; j_call: TRBJ1-3; v_call: TRBV7-2; clone_size: few
cdr3_aa: CASSSDGSPLDQETQYF; j_call: TRBJ2-5; v_call: TRBV12-3/TRBV12-4; clone_size: .
cdr3_aa: CASSPTGLAGGDTQYF; j_call: TRBJ2-3; v_call: TRBV7-6; clone_size: many
cdr3_aa: CASSLKHYTYNEQFF; j_call: TRBJ2-1; v_call: TRBV7-3; clone_size: .
cdr3_aa: CASSLTTGTVQEYF; j_call: TRBJ2-7; v_call: TRBV12-3/TRBV12-4; clone_size: many
cdr3_aa: CASSQGRRGQGYTF; j_call: TRBJ1-2; v_call: TRBV4-3; clone_size: .
cdr3_aa: CASRSRYGEQFF; j_call: TRBJ2-1; v_call: TRBV11-1; clone_size: few
cdr3_aa: CASSPDPIGTQYF; j_call: TRBJ2-5; v_call: TRBV6-6; clone_size: few
cdr3_aa: CASRTGGGLNQPQHF; j_call: TRBJ1-5; v_call: TRBV19; clone_size: few
cdr3_aa: CSARGGLPNYEQYF; j_call: TRBJ2-7; v_call: TRBV20-1; clone_size: few
cdr3_aa: CASSYTRRNTEAFF; j_call: TRBJ1-1; v_call: TRBV12-3/TRBV12-4; clone_size: many
cdr3_aa: CSAKLSGRARDTQYF; j_call: TRBJ2-3; v_call: TRBV20-1; clone_size: .
cdr3_aa: CASSQATGDFVIQYF; j_call: TRBJ2-4; v_call: TRBV4-2; clone_size: many
cdr3_aa: CASSLGRGRVDTQYF; j_call: TRBJ2-3; v_call: TRBV7-2; clone_size: .
cdr3_aa: CASSVTAGNSGNTIYF; j_call: TRBJ1-3; v_call: TRBV9; clone_size: many
cdr3_aa: CASSPANSYEQYF; j_call: TRBJ2-7; v_call: TRBV3-1; clone_size: many
cdr3_aa: CASSQDGQRAYEQYF; j_call: TRBJ2-7; v_call: TRBV14; clone_size: .
cdr3_aa: CASSPGLQQPQHF; j_call: TRBJ1-5; v_call: TRBV9; clone_size: .
cdr3_aa: CASSLAGTDNSPLHF; j_call: TRBJ1-6; v_call: TRBV7-8; clone_size: few
cdr3_aa: CASSVAGTGYGYTF; j_call: TRBJ1-2; v_call: TRBV5-1; clone_size: .
cdr3_aa: CASKIGDPLGGKYF; j_call: TRBJ2-7; v_call: TRBV7-9; clone_size: .
cdr3_aa: CASGLAGSSYEQYF; j_call: TRBJ2-7; v_call: TRBV7-2; clone_size: many
cdr3_aa: CASSLETVNEKLFF; j_call: TRBJ1-4; v_call: TRBV7-9; clone_size: many
cdr3_aa: CASSAGQAEKLFF; j_call: TRBJ1-4; v_call: TRBV6-1; clone_size: .
cdr3_aa: CASSETVAGGYEQYF; j_call: TRBJ2-7; v_call: TRBV2; clone_size: many
cdr3_aa: CASTPDLGDEQFF; j_call: TRBJ2-1; v_call: TRBV12-3/TRBV12-4; clone_size: many
cdr3_aa: CASSGEGRNTEAFF; j_call: TRBJ1-1; v_call: TRBV2; clone_size: .
cdr3_aa: CASSLNRVGNEQFF; j_call: TRBJ2-1; v_call: TRBV12-3/TRBV12-4; clone_size: .
cdr3_aa: CASRPTGEITEAFF; j_call: TRBJ1-1; v_call: TRBV12-3/TRBV12-4; clone_size: few
cdr3_aa: CASSLGRAEEAFF; j_call: TRBJ1-1; v_call: TRBV7-3; clone_size: few
cdr3_aa: CASSQALTASIGNTIYF; j_call: TRBJ1-3; v_call: TRBV4-1; clone_size: few
cdr3_aa: CSVSPGLAGGKMYNEQFF; j_call: TRBJ2-1; v_call: TRBV29-1; clone_size: few
cdr3_aa: CSAAEDLEAFF; j_call: TRBJ1-1; v_call: TRBV29-1; clone_size: few
cdr3_aa: CASSGHFTSGQETQYF; j_call: TRBJ2-5; v_call: TRBV9; clone_size: .
cdr3_aa: CASSPGRGDGYTF; j_call: TRBJ1-2; v_call: TRBV4-1; clone_size: .
cdr3_aa: CATRAGVGLANTQYF; j_call: TRBJ2-3; v_call: TRBV24-1; clone_size: few
cdr3_aa: CSARVLGTYAKNIQYF; j_call: TRBJ2-4; v_call: TRBV20-1; clone_size: many
cdr3_aa: CASSYHFEEEETQYF; j_call: TRBJ2-5; v_call: TRBV6-5; clone_size: many
cdr3_aa: CASSPRDSLFYGYTF; j_call: TRBJ1-2; v_call: TRBV4-1; clone_size: .
cdr3_aa: CASSLVTGKTEAFF; j_call: TRBJ1-1; v_call: TRBV7-9; clone_size: .
cdr3_aa: CASSLEPNQPQHF; j_call: TRBJ1-5; v_call: TRBV27; clone_size: few
cdr3_aa: CSARDPGSAYGYTF; j_call: TRBJ1-2; v_call: TRBV20-1; clone_size: many
cdr3_aa: CASTSGTGSGEKLFF; j_call: TRBJ1-4; v_call: TRBV12-3/TRBV12-4; clone_size: few
cdr3_aa: CASSRRAENYEQYF; j_call: TRBJ2-7; v_call: TRBV19; clone_size: few
cdr3_aa: CSATWTIRGGPTDTQYF; j_call: TRBJ2-3; v_call: TRBV20-1; clone_size: many
cdr3_aa: CASSSGQKNTEAFF; j_call: TRBJ1-1; v_call: TRBV5-1; clone_size: many
cdr3_aa: CSASPLWDSYNEQFF; j_call: TRBJ2-1; v_call: TRBV20-1; clone_size: few